One and the same sample provided the 8 T cell receptor beta chains below, sequenced in a study of blood T cells in healthy people across ages. Then a second PCR, running about 7 to 11 cycles, was carried out with a sample-barcoded 5' primer and a J-beta primer mix. TCRdb ran MiXCR on the 5' RACE reads and lists one entry per CDR3 protein. The sample has around 1.5 million distinct CDR3 sequences; approximately 59% are singletons. The sample comprised blood. The receptors come from a man aged 18 to 29 in good health.

The V call is TRBV20-1, the J call TRBJ1-1; 9 bases align to TRBD1. The V and J ends lost 6 bases and 4 bases, in that order; junction bases with no gene match: 3. The V gene's germline CDR1 is DFQATT and CDR2 SNEGSKA (reference sequence). This CDR3 is 12 amino acids long. As DNA, the CDR3 is TGCAGTGCCGTGGACAGGGGCACTGAAGCTTTCTTT. Translated: CSAVDRGTEAFF.

The J gene is TRBJ2-7, the V gene TRBV7-9; D may be TRBD2 (6 bases). This CDR3 region has 14 residues. Germline V CDR1 and CDR2: SEHNR, FQNEAQ (reference sequence). V lost 7 bases and J lost 0, with 13 bases in between. The CDR3, as DNA: TGTGCCAGCACCCGAGGAGGGCTCTCCTACGAGCAGTACTTC. Translation: CASTRGGLSYEQYF.

CDR3 loop: CASSTDRGGNQPQHF. The CDR3 DNA follows: TGTGCCAGCAGTACCGACAGGGGTGGCAATCAGCCCCAGCATTTT. This chain connects TRBV6-6 to TRBJ1-5; 8 nucleotides line up with TRBD1. The ends lost 5 bases at V and 2 bases at J; junction bases unmatched: 5. The CDR3 has 15 amino acids. The germline CDR1 and CDR2 sequences are MNHNY and SVGAGI (reference sequence).

V usage is TRBV5-1 and J usage is TRBJ1-2; D perhaps matches TRBD1 (5 bases). V was cut by 0 bases and J by 7 bases, with 13 bases left in between. The length of the CDR3 is 14 residues. CDR1 is SGHRS, CDR2 YFSETQ, per germline. The CDR3 DNA sequence: TGCGCCAGCAGCTTGGTTGCAGGGCCGCCTGGCTACACCTTC. Its protein product is CASSLVAGPPGYTF.

The chain employs TRBV3-1 and TRBJ1-6; 7 bases match TRBD1. J lost 9 bases, V lost 6 bases, and 11 bases had no gene match. CDR1 is LGHDT, CDR2 YNNKEL, per germline (reference sequence). The CDR3 length is 15 residues. This CDR3 is CASRSLETGISPLHF. The CDR3 coding sequence is TGTGCCAGCAGATCATTAGAGACAGGGATTTCACCCCTCCACTTT.

CDR3 in DNA: TGTGCCACCCAACCCCCGGGGCAAGAGACCCAGTACTTC. This codes for CATQPPGQETQYF. The chain combines TRBV27 with TRBJ2-5, with a possible D match to TRBD2 (5 bases). Trimming left V 10 bases short and J 2 bases short, with 14 bases between. Germline CDR1 and CDR2: MNHEY and SMNVEV (reference sequence). The CDR3 spans 13 residues.

J is TRBJ2-5 and V is TRBV20-1; TRBD1 might be the D (5 bases). Gene TRBJ2-7 matches the end of the DNA better, so the J call may be wrong. The germline V gene has CDR1 DFQATT and CDR2 SNEGSKA (reference sequence). This CDR3 is built from 14 residues. CDR3 sequence (DNA): TGCAGTGCTAGAAGGCCCCAGGGTCGCTACGAGCAGTACTTC. As protein: CSARRPQGRYEQYF.

This chain connects TRBV7-9 to TRBJ2-5; D may be TRBD2 (5 bases). The DNA matches TRBJ2-7 better at its end, which makes the J call doubtful. Per the germline V gene, CDR1 is SEHNR and CDR2 is FQNEAQ (reference sequence). The CDR3 length is 14 residues. CDR3 residues: CASSPGDYYYEQYF. CDR3 bases: TGTGCCAGCAGCCCAGGAGACTACTACTACGAGCAGTACTTC.